Listed here are 32 T cell receptor beta chains from one sample, sequenced in a study of blood T cells in healthy people across ages. A second 7 to 11 cycle PCR used barcoded and J-beta primers. MiXCR, run by TCRdb on the 5' RACE reads, gives a single entry per CDR3 protein. Counted here are hundreds of thousands of distinct CDR3 sequences, 40% to 50% occurring once; the ten biggest clones make up 15% to 25%. Sequencing was performed on blood. These receptors were obtained from a man in his sixties in good health.

This clonotype was picked up a small number of times. The chain carries TRBV4-3 and TRBJ2-5, with 8 positions matching TRBD2. Per germline, CDR1 LGHNA and CDR2 YSLEER. The CDR3 covers 16 residues. The junction had 8 bases not matched to a gene; V was cut back by 3 bases and J by 2 bases. CDR3 coding DNA: TGCGCCAGCAGCCAGGGACCTAAGCGGGGGCAAGAGACCCAGTACTTC. Amino acid sequence: CASSQGPKRGQETQYF.

The chain carries TRBV19 and TRBJ2-4; no reliable D call. The CDR3 sequence is 13 residues long. Germline CDR1 is LNHDA and CDR2 is SQIVND (reference sequence). V was clipped by 6 bases and J by 8 bases, with 14 bases between them. In DNA form, the CDR3 reads TGTGCCAGTAGCACCGAGATACCATACATTCAGTACTTC. Translating it yields CASSTEIPYIQYF.

This sequence joins TRBV6-6 and TRBJ2-3; tentative D call: TRBD2 (5 bases). Per germline, CDR1 MNHNY and CDR2 SVGAGI (reference sequence). The CDR3 covers 14 residues. V was shortened by 6 bases and J by 8 bases, with 18 bases between the two germline ends. The CDR3 reads CASSSDQRPGTQYF. The CDR3 bases are TGTGCCAGCAGCTCGGACCAGCGGCCAGGTACGCAGTATTTT.

This clonotype was observed a few times. The gene calls are TRBV20-1 and TRBJ2-7, with 9 bases lining up with TRBD1. The germline V gene has CDR1 DFQATT and CDR2 SNEGSKA (reference sequence). V was pared by 6 bases and J by 3 bases, with 18 bases of the junction left unmatched. The CDR3 is made up of 17 amino acids. The CDR3, as DNA: TGCAGTGCCCCACAGTTACCCCCGGGACAGGGATTCTACGAGCAGTACTTC. Amino acids: CSAPQLPPGQGFYEQYF.

The rearrangement uses TRBV12-3 or TRBV12-4 and TRBJ1-1; 8 positions agree with TRBD1. The ends lost 6 bases at V and 4 bases at J; junction bases unmatched: 10. This CDR3 is built from 15 residues. The CDR3 here is CASSHRGRSPTEAFF. The CDR3 bases are TGTGCCAGCAGCCACAGGGGGAGATCTCCCACTGAAGCTTTCTTT.

Only a few counts were recorded for this clonotype. The chain employs TRBV20-1 and TRBJ2-5; D may be TRBD1 (6 bases). Looked up from germline, CDR1 is DFQATT and CDR2 is SNEGSKA (reference sequence). Trimming cost V 4 bases and J 4 bases, with 16 bases left between them. This CDR3 comprises 14 residues. The CDR3 bases are TGCAGTGCTACCCAGGGGTTTGATCGAGAGACCCAGTACTTC. Its translation: CSATQGFDRETQYF.

The chain carries TRBV20-1 and TRBJ1-6, with 8 bases identical to TRBD1. Germline values: CDR1 DFQATT, CDR2 SNEGSKA (reference sequence). The CDR3 runs 14 residues. V was clipped by 2 bases and J by 9 bases; unmatched bases: 6. The chain's CDR3 is CSARRGQETSPLHF. Here the CDR3 DNA reads TGCAGTGCTAGAAGGGGACAGGAAACTTCACCCCTCCACTTT.

The chain uses TRBV7-9 and TRBJ2-7; D perhaps matches TRBD2 (6 bases). V shed 3 bases and J shed 7 bases, with 16 bases lying between them. The germline V gene encodes CDR1 SEHNR and CDR2 FQNEAQ (reference sequence). The CDR3 sequence is 14 residues long. The DNA for the CDR3 is TGTGCCAGCAGCTTCCAGACGGGGGACTGGGAGCAGTACTTC. This translates into CASSFQTGDWEQYF.

The table lists this clonotype with a few counts. The chain couples TRBV4-1 to TRBJ1-2; unclear D gene. The CDR3 contains 15 residues. V was trimmed by 3 bases and J by 5 bases, leaving 16 bases between them. The germline V gene has CDR1 MGHRA and CDR2 YSYEKL. The CDR3 nucleotides are TGCGCCAGCAGCCAGGAGCACCAGGTTGAGTATGGCTACACCTTC. Its translation: CASSQEHQVEYGYTF.

This clonotype turned up a few times. The chain combines TRBV25-1 with TRBJ2-6; 8 nucleotides agree with TRBD1. V lost 4 bases to trimming and J lost 2 bases; unmatched junction nucleotides: 7. The germline CDR1 and CDR2 sequences are MGHDK and SYGVNS. This CDR3 is built from 17 residues. The CDR3 region has the DNA TGTGCCAGCAGTGTGGAGACAGGGGTAGCTGGGGCCAACGTCCTGACTTTC. Protein sequence: CASSVETGVAGANVLTF.

This chain uses TRBV5-1 with TRBJ1-4, with 7 bases that match TRBD1. The V gene's germline CDR1 is SGHRS and CDR2 YFSETQ. The CDR3 is made up of 15 amino acids. The ends lost 4 bases at V and 5 bases at J; junction bases unmatched: 8. CDR3 sequence reads: CASSPRDSSNEKLFF. DNA for the CDR3: TGCGCCAGCAGCCCCCGGGACAGCTCAAATGAAAAACTGTTTTTT.

V gene TRBV18 combines with J gene TRBJ2-7; D unresolved. V was shortened by 4 bases and J by 6 bases, with 16 bases between the two germline ends. Per the germline V gene, CDR1 is KGHSH and CDR2 is LQKENI. The CDR3 is 14 amino acids. The CDR3 DNA reads TGTGCCAGCTCACAATCCTTATATTTCTCCGAGCAGTACTTC. Its translation: CASSQSLYFSEQYF.

In this sample, this clonotype turned up a few times. The gene calls are TRBV7-2 and TRBJ2-4; weak D call: TRBD2 (5 bases). V gave up 5 bases and J gave up 13 bases, with 21 bases separating them. The germline V gene encodes CDR1 SGHTA and CDR2 FQGNSA. This CDR3 has 14 amino acids. In DNA form, the CDR3 reads TGTGCCAGCAGCCTTTCTCCTTATCTCGGGGAGCAGTACTTC. Protein sequence: CASSLSPYLGEQYF.

In its sample, this clonotype was seen a few times. The chain combines TRBV12-3 or TRBV12-4 with TRBJ1-2, with a tentative D call TRBD1 (6 bases). The V and J ends lost 3 bases and 6 bases respectively, with 17 bases between them. The CDR3 runs 15 residues. The CDR3 sequence: CASSFSTGLYHGYTF. DNA of the CDR3: TGTGCCAGCAGTTTTTCAACAGGGTTGTATCATGGCTACACCTTC.

The chain joins TRBV27 to TRBJ1-1; 7 nucleotides align to TRBD1. Trimming took 2 bases from V and 4 from J; bases not matched to a gene: 4. CDR1 and CDR2 from the germline V gene are MNHEY and SMNVEV (reference sequence). This CDR3 contains 14 residues. CDR3 sequence: CASSLHDRATEAFF. DNA for the CDR3: TGTGCCAGCAGTTTACATGACAGGGCCACTGAAGCTTTCTTT.

This clonotype has more than one count but fewer than ten. V usage is TRBV20-1 and J usage is TRBJ2-1, with TRBD2 identical over 12 bases. Germline trimming cut 0 bases from V and 9 bases from J; bases unmatched to any gene: 9. Germline-derived CDR1 and CDR2 are DFQATT and SNEGSKA (reference sequence). The CDR3 runs 16 residues. CDR3 coding DNA: TGCAGTGCTAGAGACCAAAGACTAGCGGGGGAGAGTGAGCAGTTCTTC. Translation gives CSARDQRLAGESEQFF.

With respect to this clonotype: With a much larger clone just one base away, this may be a read error. V gene TRBV20-1 combines with J gene TRBJ2-1, with 12 nucleotides matching TRBD2. The germline CDR1 and CDR2 sequences are DFQATT and SNEGSKA (reference sequence). This CDR3 region has 15 residues. V lost 5 bases, J lost 8 bases, and 10 bases stayed unmatched. The CDR3, as DNA: TGCAGTGCTCAGGCCCCTAGCGGGGGGGTATATGAGCAGTTCTTC. Protein: CSAQAPSGGVYEQFF.

Comment on this clonotype: Possible read error: a much larger clone is one base away. This chain joins TRBV5-1 and TRBJ2-1, with D perhaps TRBD2 (5 bases). Germline V lookup: CDR1 SGHRS, CDR2 YFSETQ. The CDR3 spans 16 residues. V lost 2 bases and J 1 base, leaving 13 bases between the germline ends. The DNA for the CDR3 is TGCGCCAGCAGCTTCCTCTCACGGGGTTCCTACAATGAGCAGTTCTTC. Translating it yields CASSFLSRGSYNEQFF.

This clonotype was found a few times. The rearrangement joins TRBV2 to TRBJ2-3, with 9 positions matching TRBD1. CDR3 length: 17 residues. The germline V gene has CDR1 SNHLY and CDR2 FYNNEI. Trimming removed 5 bases from V and 4 bases from J; junction bases left unmatched: 13. CDR3 loop: CASSLGWDRDFADTQYF. CDR3 bases: TGTGCCAGCAGTCTAGGTTGGGACAGGGATTTTGCAGATACGCAGTATTTT.

This clonotype was seen more than once but under ten times. This chain connects TRBV7-9 to TRBJ1-2; 8 nucleotides agree with TRBD1. With V trimmed by 6 bases and J by 8 bases, 11 bases remained unmatched. This CDR3 region has 14 residues. CDR1 and CDR2 from the germline V gene are SEHNR and FQNEAQ (reference sequence). The CDR3 loop reads CASRNGQGSYGYTF. Written as DNA, the CDR3 is TGTGCCAGCAGGAATGGACAGGGATCTTACGGCTACACCTTC.

In regard to this clonotype: The junction departs from the called germline gene at one end, perhaps through a read error. The chain carries TRBV5-1 and TRBJ2-3, with D perhaps TRBD2 (6 bases). The germline V gene encodes CDR1 SGHRS and CDR2 YFSETQ. The CDR3 extends over 17 amino acids. CDR3 region: CASSSLPGLGGTDTRYF. The CDR3 DNA follows: TGCGCCAGCAGCTCCCTTCCGGGACTTGGCGGCACAGATACGCGGTATTTT.

V is TRBV6-2 or TRBV6-3 and J is TRBJ1-1; D is unresolved. The CDR3 sequence is 12 residues long. Germline lookup yields CDR1 MNHEY and CDR2 SVGEGT. V gave up 3 bases and J gave up 4 bases, with 6 bases separating them. The CDR3 is CASSYVGTEAFF. DNA of the CDR3: TGTGCCAGCAGTTATGTGGGCACTGAAGCTTTCTTT.

In this sample, this clonotype turned up a few times. The chain employs TRBV6-1 and TRBJ1-2; D is perhaps TRBD1 (5 bases). Trimming removed 1 base at V and 12 bases at J, with 12 bases between. The CDR3 has 12 amino acids. Per the germline V gene, CDR1 is MNHNS and CDR2 is SASEGT. CDR3 region: CASSEGGAANTF. CDR3 DNA: TGTGCCAGCAGTGAAGGGGGCGCAGCAAACACCTTC.

This clonotype appeared a few times. The chain is built from TRBV5-1 and TRBJ1-2, with 9 bases lining up with TRBD1. This CDR3 is built from 13 residues. V lost 4 bases and J lost 6; bases outside the gene matches: 4. Germline V gene data show CDR1 as SGHRS and CDR2 as YFSETQ. CDR3: CASSTGGVNGYTF. The CDR3 region has the DNA TGCGCCAGCAGCACAGGGGGCGTCAATGGCTACACCTTC.

The chain recombines TRBV9 with TRBJ2-7, with D hard to call. The better agreement between TRBJ2-5 and the DNA end casts doubt on the J call. The CDR3 spans 13 residues. Germline loops: CDR1 SGDLS, CDR2 YYNGEE. The CDR3, as DNA: TGTGCCAGCAGCGTAGACGGGTGGAAGACCCAGTACTTC. Protein: CASSVDGWKTQYF.

This clonotype was detected once. The chain joins TRBV3-1 to TRBJ2-3; tentative D call: TRBD1 (6 bases). The ends were cut back, 8 bases at V and 2 bases at J, with 14 bases in the middle. There are 14 residues in the CDR3. Per germline, CDR1 LGHDT and CDR2 YNNKEL (reference sequence). The CDR3 here is CASCDTGYTDTQYF. For the CDR3, the DNA is TGTGCCAGCTGCGATACAGGGTACACAGATACGCAGTATTTT.

The genes are TRBV27 and TRBJ2-7; D is unresolved. The CDR3 spans 13 residues. The ends were cut back, 5 bases at V and 4 bases at J, with 12 bases in the middle. The germline gives CDR1 MNHEY, CDR2 SMNVEV (reference sequence). Written as DNA, the CDR3 is TGTGCCAGCAGTGTGGAAGGGAAGTACGAGCAGTACTTC. Protein sequence: CASSVEGKYEQYF.

This clonotype showed up just a few times. This chain uses TRBV4-3 with TRBJ2-1, with 9 nucleotides matching TRBD1. V was pared by 0 bases and J by 8 bases, with 8 bases of the junction left unmatched. Per the germline V gene, CDR1 is LGHNA and CDR2 is YSLEER. The CDR3 is made up of 16 amino acids. The CDR3 nucleotides are TGCGCCAGCAGCCAAGATAGGGGGACAGGGATCTATGAGCAGTTCTTC. Translation gives CASSQDRGTGIYEQFF.

The rearrangement joins TRBV10-3 to TRBJ2-7; TRBD2 aligns across 10 bases. The end of the DNA fits TRBJ2-5 better, so the J call may be wrong. The CDR3 has 14 residues. Germline values: CDR1 ENHRY, CDR2 SYGVKD. The DNA for the CDR3 is TGTGCCATCAGGAGCGGGGGGGTGGAAGAGACCCAGTACTTC. Its protein product is CAIRSGGVEETQYF.

The rearrangement links TRBV12-3 or TRBV12-4 to TRBJ2-1; possible D gene TRBD1, 6 bases. V lost 7 bases and J 4 bases, leaving 17 bases between the germline ends. CDR3 size: 15 residues. The CDR3: CASNLRDMRYNEQFF. The CDR3 nucleotides read TGTGCCAGCAACCTCCGGGACATGAGATACAATGAGCAGTTCTTC.

This clonotype was seen a handful of times. The genes are TRBV13 and TRBJ2-3, with D perhaps assigned TRBD1 or TRBD2 (5 bases each). The CDR3 has 13 residues. Germline V gives CDR1 PRHDT, CDR2 FYEKMQ (reference sequence). V lost 4 bases, J lost 1 base, and 6 bases lay in between. The CDR3 DNA sequence: TGTGCCAGCAGCTGGGACGGCACAGATACGCAGTATTTT. Its protein product is CASSWDGTDTQYF.

In its sample, this clonotype was seen a few times. CDR3 sequence reads: CSAHSRGSYEQYF. The DNA of the CDR3 is TGCAGCGCCCACTCAAGGGGATCCTACGAGCAGTACTTC. The chain is built from TRBV29-1 and TRBJ2-7, with D perhaps TRBD1 (5 bases). V lost 7 bases to trimming and J lost 1 base, with 14 bases between them. The CDR3 consists of 13 residues. CDR1 and CDR2 (germline): SQVTM, ANQGSEA.